This T cell receptor (beta chain) was recovered during a study of blood T cell repertoires in COVID-19. A remark on this clone: This CDR3 is also generated by other DNA sequences in the sample.

Germline V gives CDR1 LNHNV, CDR2 YYDKDF (reference sequence). V dropped 0 bases and J dropped 4; count of bases not matched to a gene: 0. The CDR3 has 13 residues. The assay was immunoSEQ multiplex PCR, and TCRdb's table has in-frame clones only and misses some. The sample records 200,000 to 250,000 clones, roughly 89% being singletons. The chain carries TRBV15 and TRBJ2-7; 7 bases agree with TRBD1. This TCR derives from a woman in her thirties or forties with acute COVID-19. Sequencing was carried out using PBMCs or T cells enriched from blood (not recorded which). The CDR3 loop reads CATSRDRGYEQYF. CDR3 sequence (DNA): TGTGCCACCAGCAGAGACAGGGGGTACGAGCAGTACTTC.